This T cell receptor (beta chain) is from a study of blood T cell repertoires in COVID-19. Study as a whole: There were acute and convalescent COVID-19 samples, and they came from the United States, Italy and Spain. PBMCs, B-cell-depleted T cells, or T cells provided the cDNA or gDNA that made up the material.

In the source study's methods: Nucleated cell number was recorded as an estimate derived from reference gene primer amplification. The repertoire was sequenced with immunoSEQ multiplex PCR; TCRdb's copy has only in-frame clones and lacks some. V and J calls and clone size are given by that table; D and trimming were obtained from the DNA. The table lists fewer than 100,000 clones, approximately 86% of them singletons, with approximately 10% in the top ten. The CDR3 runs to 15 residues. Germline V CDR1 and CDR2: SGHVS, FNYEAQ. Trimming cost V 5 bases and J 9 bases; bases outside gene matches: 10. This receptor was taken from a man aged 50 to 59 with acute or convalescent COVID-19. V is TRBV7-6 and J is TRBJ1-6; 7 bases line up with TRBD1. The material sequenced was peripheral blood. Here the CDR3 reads CASSPTWDSGSPLHF. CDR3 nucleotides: TGTGCCAGCAGCCCTACCTGGGACAGCGGTTCACCCCTCCACTTT.